These 22 T cell receptor beta chains were sequenced from one sample in a study of control samples from healthy donors and cancer patients. TCRdb keeps only in-frame clones here, not all; method: immunoSEQ multiplex PCR. In the table there are under 200,000 clones, almost 90% of which are singletons. Sample: blood. The source is a woman aged 25 to 39 in good health.

V gene TRBV7-8 combines with J gene TRBJ2-2, with D hard to call. The V gene lost 3 bases and the J gene lost 4 bases, with 15 bases spanning the gap. Germline lookup yields CDR1 SGHVS and CDR2 FQNEAQ. The CDR3 has 16 residues. In DNA form, the CDR3 reads TGTGCCAGCAGCTTGGCGTCGGGTTTTGGCACCGGGGAGCTGTTTTTT. Amino acid sequence: CASSLASGFGTGELFF.

This chain links TRBV2 with TRBJ1-1, with D perhaps TRBD1 (6 bases). Trimming shortened V by 7 bases and J by 1 base, and 16 bases separated the two germline ends. The CDR3 loop spans 15 amino acids. Germline V gene sequence: CDR1 SNHLY, CDR2 FYNNEI. The CDR3 here is CASTLNREGNTEAFF. In DNA form, the CDR3 reads TGTGCCAGCACACTTAACAGGGAGGGGAACACTGAAGCTTTCTTT.

V is TRBV19 and J is TRBJ1-2, with D unclear. Germline V gives CDR1 LNHDA, CDR2 SQIVND (reference sequence). The ends were cut back, 3 bases at V and 4 bases at J, with 15 bases in the middle. CDR3 length: 15 amino acids. The CDR3 nucleotides are TGTGCCAGTAGTATCCTCGTCAATCCGGCCTATGGCTACACCTTC. Protein sequence: CASSILVNPAYGYTF.

This clone has more than one count but fewer than ten. The chain is built from TRBV2 and TRBJ1-1; D is undetermined. CDR1 and CDR2 from the germline V gene are SNHLY and FYNNEI. The germline V and J ends were trimmed by 4 bases and 1 base, with 4 bases remaining between them. CDR3 length: 12 amino acids. The CDR3 is CASSAGNTEAFF. CDR3 coding DNA: TGTGCCAGCAGTGCGGGGAACACTGAAGCTTTCTTT.

The chain carries TRBV3-1 (or the pseudogene TRBV3-2) and TRBJ1-1; no clear D gene. Germline assignment: CDR1 LGHDT and CDR2 YNNKEL (reference sequence). Trimming cost V 1 base and J 4 bases, with 16 bases left between them. This CDR3 comprises 16 residues. The CDR3 sequence: CASSQGGSTDPTEAFF. In DNA form, the CDR3 reads TGTGCCAGCAGCCAAGGCGGCTCTACAGACCCCACTGAAGCTTTCTTT.

The chain employs TRBV27 and TRBJ2-1; 8 bases line up with TRBD2. This CDR3 comprises 18 residues. V was clipped by 5 bases and J by 0 bases; unmatched bases: 12. Germline V lookup: CDR1 MNHEY, CDR2 SMNVEV (reference sequence). CDR3 DNA sequence: TGTGCCAGCAGTCCCCCCCTCAGCGGGAGAAGCTCCTACAATGAGCAGTTCTTC. Amino acid sequence: CASSPPLSGRSSYNEQFF.

The chain employs TRBV4-1 and TRBJ1-5; D is unresolved. CDR3 length: 15 amino acids. Germline CDR1 is MGHRA and CDR2 is YSYEKL. CDR3 loop: CAAAKKRSCGQPQHF. The CDR3 DNA sequence: TGCGCAGCAGCCAAGAAACGTAGCTGCGGGCAGCCCCAGCATTTT.

This chain links TRBV5-1 with TRBJ1-1, with D possibly TRBD1 on 6 matching bases. V shed 5 bases and J shed 6 bases, with 14 bases lying between them. The CDR3 is made up of 13 amino acids. Germline CDR1 reads SGHRS; CDR2 reads YFSETQ. The CDR3 loop is CASRVAGASEAFF. CDR3 sequence (DNA): TGCGCCAGCAGAGTTGCGGGGGCCTCTGAAGCTTTCTTT.

This chain connects TRBV3-1 (or the pseudogene TRBV3-2) to TRBJ2-7; D uncertain. There are 13 residues in the CDR3. Germline CDR1 is LGHDT and CDR2 is YNNKEL (reference sequence). V gave up 1 base and J gave up 7 bases, with 11 bases separating them. The CDR3 sequence is CASSQGLFGEQYV. CDR3 bases: TGTGCCAGCAGCCAAGGGCTCTTTGGGGAGCAGTACGTC.

The J gene is TRBJ1-1, the V gene TRBV28; weak D call: TRBD1 (5 bases). This CDR3 spans 12 amino acids. V lost 8 bases to trimming and J lost 5 bases, with 12 bases between them. The germline CDR1 and CDR2 sequences are MDHEN and SYDVKM. The CDR3 nucleotides read TGTGCCAGCCGGGGGGGATGGACTGAAGCTTTCTTT. This translates into CASRGGWTEAFF.

V is TRBV30 and J is TRBJ1-2; TRBD1 is a possible D gene (5 bases). Germline lookup yields CDR1 GTSNPN and CDR2 SVGIG (reference sequence). Between the trimmed V and J ends, which lost 2 bases and 1 base, there was a span of 8 bases. This CDR3 contains 13 residues. CDR3: CAWSRDRNYGYTF. CDR3 bases: TGTGCCTGGAGTCGGGACCGTAACTATGGCTACACCTTC.

This chain links TRBV5-4 with TRBJ2-7, with unresolved D. Trimming took 0 bases from V and 5 from J, leaving 9 bases between them. Germline CDR1 and CDR2: SGHNT and YYREEE (reference sequence). This CDR3 spans 13 amino acids. The DNA of the CDR3 is TGTGCCAGCAGCTTGGGGACGAGAGACGAGCAGTACTTC. It is translated as CASSLGTRDEQYF.

This clone was detected once. The V gene is TRBV7-2, the J gene TRBJ2-2; D not resolved. CDR3 length: 13 residues. Germline-derived CDR1 and CDR2 are SGHTA and FQGNSA. V was cut by 2 bases and J by 4 bases, with 5 bases left in between. In DNA form, the CDR3 reads TGTGCCAGCAGCTTATCGGTCACCGGGGAGCTGTTTTTT. Its translation: CASSLSVTGELFF.

This chain connects TRBV4-1 to TRBJ1-3; 9 nucleotides match TRBD1. Germline CDR1 is MGHRA and CDR2 is YSYEKL. Unmatched junction bases numbered 18, after V lost 4 bases and J lost 2 bases. The CDR3 runs to 20 residues. The CDR3, as DNA: TGCGCCAGCAGCCCAAGCGCGGGGGAACCCCGGGACAGGGCTGGAAACACCATATATTTT. Protein: CASSPSAGEPRDRAGNTIYF.

This sequence joins TRBV28 and TRBJ1-5; 12 nucleotides agree with TRBD1. The V gene end was trimmed by 2 bases and the J gene end by 1 base; junction bases not matched to a gene: 12. CDR3 length equals 20 residues. The germline gives CDR1 MDHEN, CDR2 SYDVKM. The CDR3 reads CASSLALSGTGGSSNQPQHF. The CDR3 DNA sequence: TGTGCCAGCAGTTTAGCTCTCTCCGGGACAGGGGGCAGCAGCAATCAGCCCCAGCATTTT.

This chain uses TRBV27 with TRBJ1-4, with D maybe TRBD1 (5 bases). This CDR3 spans 14 amino acids. In germline, CDR1 is MNHEY, CDR2 SMNVEV (reference sequence). Trimming left V 8 bases short and J 3 bases short, with 13 bases between. The CDR3, as DNA: TGTGCCAGCGGGGACTGGTCTTCTAATGAAAAACTGTTTTTT. This codes for CASGDWSSNEKLFF.

V gene TRBV6-5 combines with J gene TRBJ1-4, with unresolved D. This CDR3 is built from 14 residues. Germline assignment: CDR1 MNHEY and CDR2 SVGAGI. V gave up 6 bases and J gave up 11 bases, with 19 bases separating them. The CDR3 region has the DNA TGTGCCAGCAGGCGTGAGGGAGCCGGATCCAAACTGTTTTTT. Translated: CASRREGAGSKLFF.

The rearrangement links TRBV3-1 (or the pseudogene TRBV3-2) to TRBJ1-2; no clear D. V was cut by 0 bases and J by 8 bases, with 16 bases left in between. CDR1 LGHDT and CDR2 YNNKEL come from the germline V gene (reference sequence). The CDR3 loop spans 15 amino acids. DNA for the CDR3: TGTGCCAGCAGCCAAGACTCCCCAGGATCAGGCGGCTACACCTTC. It is translated as CASSQDSPGSGGYTF.

The rearrangement uses TRBV6-5 and TRBJ2-7, with D maybe TRBD1 (6 bases). The germline CDR1 and CDR2 sequences are MNHEY and SVGAGI. Deletions cut 11 bases from V and 3 bases from J, with 17 bases between. The CDR3 runs 13 residues. The CDR3 DNA reads TGTGCCGGAAGCCGGGACACGGGCTACGAGCAGTACTTC. This sequence encodes CAGSRDTGYEQYF.

The chain links TRBV27 to TRBJ2-2; 9 nucleotides agree with TRBD1. In germline, CDR1 is MNHEY, CDR2 SMNVEV (reference sequence). The V gene end was trimmed by 6 bases and the J gene end by 7 bases; junction bases not matched to a gene: 12. The CDR3 has 16 amino acids. For the CDR3, the DNA is TGTGCCAGCAGGCTTTCACATACAGGGGGCCACGGGGAGCTGTTTTTT. Translating it yields CASRLSHTGGHGELFF.

The chain recombines TRBV29-1 with TRBJ2-1, with 13 bases matching TRBD2. Germline-derived CDR1 and CDR2 are SQVTM and ANQGSEA. V dropped 6 bases and J dropped 1; count of bases not matched to a gene: 12. CDR3 length: 18 amino acids. The CDR3 reads CSVKTGTSGMGSYNEQFF. The CDR3 nucleotides read TGCAGCGTAAAAACCGGGACTAGCGGGATGGGGTCCTACAATGAGCAGTTCTTC.

In DNA form, the CDR3 reads TGTGCCAGCAATTTCATTGGCTCTGGGGCCAACGTCCTGACTTTC. Amino acids: CASNFIGSGANVLTF. The rearrangement joins TRBV5-6 to TRBJ2-6; no definite D call. Trimming took off 6 bases at V and 0 bases at J, with 10 bases between the two ends. The germline CDR1 and CDR2 sequences are SGHDT and YYEEEE. CDR3 size: 15 residues.